Following are 18 T cell receptor beta chains from one sample sequenced in a study of long-term antiretroviral therapy in people with HIV. immunoSEQ v3.0 was run at survey level. The method was immunoSEQ multiplex PCR; TCRdb's version includes in-frame clones alone and lacks a portion of them. The sample consists of around 39,000 clones, 80% to 85% of them appearing once. The sample consisted of unsorted PBMCs, taken 1 year after starting antiretroviral therapy. The receptor source for this set is a man between 18 and 29 years old with HIV.

This clone was recorded a few times. The gene calls are TRBV6-6 and TRBJ1-2; 7 bases map to TRBD1. Germline V lookup: CDR1 MNHNY, CDR2 SVGAGI (reference sequence). V lost 7 bases, J lost 4 bases, and 12 bases stayed unmatched. This CDR3 has 15 amino acids. The CDR3 sequence: CASTKTETGSYGYTF. In nucleotides, the CDR3 is TGTGCCAGCACCAAGACCGAGACAGGGAGCTATGGCTACACCTTC.

V gene TRBV5-1 combines with J gene TRBJ2-7; 9 bases fit TRBD1. This CDR3 has 15 residues. The V gene's germline CDR1 is SGHRS and CDR2 YFSETQ. The junction had 3 bases not matched to a gene; V was cut back by 1 base and J by 1 base. The CDR3 DNA reads as TGCGCCAGCAGCTTGTTGGGACAGGGTTCCTACGAGCAGTACTTC. It encodes CASSLLGQGSYEQYF.

The chain couples TRBV11-3 to TRBJ2-3, with D perhaps TRBD1 (5 bases). CDR3 length equals 16 residues. Germline V gives CDR1 SGHNT, CDR2 YENEEA. Trimming pared 1 base from V and 0 bases from J, leaving 11 bases between. The CDR3 DNA is TGTGCCAGCAGCTTAGGCCAAGGGGTGAGCACAGATACGCAGTATTTT. Translation: CASSLGQGVSTDTQYF. Complete variable domain (other parts from reference TRBV11-3 and TRBJ2-3): EAGVVQSPRYKIIEKKQPVAFWCNPISGHNTLYWYLQNLGQGPELLIRYENEEAVDDSQLPKDRFSAERLKGVDSTLKIQPAELGDSAVYLCASSLGQGVSTDTQYFGPGTRLTVL.

This clone was observed a few times. This chain links TRBV9 with TRBJ2-7, with a weak D call TRBD1 (5 bases). Germline assignment: CDR1 SGDLS and CDR2 YYNGEE. V was cut by 5 bases and J by 3 bases, with 12 bases left in between. The CDR3 extends over 13 amino acids. The CDR3 nucleotides are TGTGCCAGCAGTGCAGGGTACGGCTACGAGCAGTACTTC. Translation: CASSAGYGYEQYF.

The chain combines TRBV27 with TRBJ1-1, with D unclear. The CDR3 is 15 amino acids. Germline loops: CDR1 MNHEY, CDR2 SMNVEV (reference sequence). V lost 2 bases and J 3 bases, leaving 13 bases between the germline ends. The CDR3 nucleotides are TGTGCCAGCAGTTTAGGGTCGGTCGGCTACACTGAAGCTTTCTTT. Protein product: CASSLGSVGYTEAFF.

This clone was picked up one time. This chain uses TRBV6-5 with TRBJ2-2, with D possibly matching TRBD1 (5 bases). Trimming removed 0 bases at V and 4 bases at J, with 12 bases between. The germline V gene encodes CDR1 MNHEY and CDR2 SVGAGI. This CDR3 spans 16 amino acids. CDR3 in amino acids: CASSYSGGAATGELFF. Here the CDR3 DNA reads TGTGCCAGCAGTTACTCGGGTGGGGCGGCCACCGGGGAGCTGTTTTTT.

This clone has only one observation. The chain links TRBV29-1 to TRBJ2-5, with a tentative D call TRBD2 (7 bases). Germline lookup yields CDR1 SQVTM and CDR2 ANQGSEA. The CDR3 is 15 amino acids. V lost 3 bases, J lost 0 bases, and 14 bases lay in between. In DNA form, the CDR3 reads TGCAGCGTTGAGTGGGGGGGCGCGTACCAAGAGACCCAGTACTTC. It yields the protein CSVEWGGAYQETQYF.

This clone was seen only a few times. This chain uses TRBV28 with TRBJ1-2, with unresolved D. The CDR3 has 13 amino acids. Trimming cost V 7 bases and J 5 bases, with 14 bases left between them. Per the germline V gene, CDR1 is MDHEN and CDR2 is SYDVKM. CDR3: CASIKVQSYGYTF. The CDR3 coding sequence is TGTGCCAGCATTAAGGTTCAGTCTTATGGCTACACCTTC.

This rearrangement joins TRBV29-1 to TRBJ2-5; D is undetermined. Germline CDR1 SQVTM, CDR2 ANQGSEA. CDR3 length: 11 amino acids. V was trimmed by 4 bases and J by 3 bases, leaving 6 bases between them. The CDR3 DNA reads TGCAGCGTTGCTCAGAAAGAGACCCAGTACTTC. Translating it yields CSVAQKETQYF.

The chain has TRBV9 and TRBJ2-7, with 13 bases identical to TRBD2. In germline, CDR1 is SGDLS, CDR2 YYNGEE. The CDR3 is 18 amino acids. The V gene end was trimmed by 0 bases and the J gene end by 7 bases; junction bases not matched to a gene: 13. This CDR3 is CASSVGVALAGGPREQYF. In DNA form, the CDR3 reads TGTGCCAGCAGCGTAGGAGTGGCACTAGCGGGAGGGCCGCGGGAGCAGTACTTC.

V and J are TRBV10-3 and TRBJ1-2, with D maybe TRBD1 (5 bases). This CDR3 has 14 amino acids. The V gene's germline CDR1 is ENHRY and CDR2 SYGVKD. V shed 3 bases and J shed 4 bases, with 12 bases lying between them. CDR3 loop: CAISDSGVGYGYTF. For the CDR3, the DNA is TGTGCCATCAGTGACTCGGGGGTCGGCTATGGCTACACCTTC.

The chain carries TRBV5-1 and TRBJ1-1, with D perhaps matching TRBD1 (6 bases). CDR1 SGHRS and CDR2 YFSETQ come from the germline V gene. The CDR3 has 14 residues. Trimming took off 5 bases at V and 6 bases at J, with 17 bases between the two ends. CDR3 residues: CASRAGAGTAEAFF. DNA for the CDR3: TGCGCCAGCAGGGCAGGGGCAGGGACCGCTGAAGCTTTCTTT.

This clone was seen just once. This chain joins TRBV5-6 and TRBJ2-4; TRBD2 agrees at 8 bases. Germline loops: CDR1 SGHDT, CDR2 YYEEEE. The CDR3 extends over 16 amino acids. J gave up 2 bases and V 2 bases, and 6 bases lay outside the gene matches. This CDR3 reads CASSFRGGASKNIQYF. The DNA of the CDR3 is TGTGCCAGCAGCTTTCGGGGGGGCGCGTCCAAAAACATTCAGTACTTC.

The chain couples TRBV7-9 to TRBJ1-1; no definite D call. The CDR3 consists of 14 residues. Between the trimmed V and J ends, which lost 4 bases and 3 bases, there was a span of 12 bases. The germline V gene has CDR1 SEHNR and CDR2 FQNEAQ (reference sequence). The CDR3 here is CASSSPEGYTEAFF. DNA of the CDR3: TGTGCCAGCAGCTCCCCAGAAGGGTACACTGAAGCTTTCTTT.

The chain couples TRBV6-5 to TRBJ1-2, with 7 nucleotides matching TRBD1. V lost 0 bases and J lost 6; bases outside the gene matches: 10. Germline-derived CDR1 and CDR2 are MNHEY and SVGAGI. The CDR3 consists of 16 residues. The CDR3 protein is CASSYSKQGFRDGYTF. CDR3 DNA sequence: TGTGCCAGCAGTTACTCGAAACAGGGGTTCCGAGATGGCTACACCTTC.

The CDR3 loop reads CASSPDPRGITEAFF. In DNA form, the CDR3 reads TGTGCCAGCTCACCAGACCCTAGAGGGATCACTGAAGCTTTCTTT. This chain uses TRBV18 with TRBJ1-1; D is unclear. CDR3 size: 15 residues. CDR1 is KGHSH and CDR2 is LQKENI in the germline V gene. The V end lost 2 bases, the J end lost 4 bases, and 14 bases lay between the germline ends.

This sequence joins TRBV9 and TRBJ2-7; TRBD1 matches 7 bases. Trimming at V came to 3 bases and at J to 0 bases, leaving 6 bases not matched to a gene. The CDR3 is 15 amino acids. Germline lookup yields CDR1 SGDLS and CDR2 YYNGEE. For the CDR3, the DNA is TGTGCCAGCAGCGCCGGACAGGCCTACTCCTACGAGCAGTACTTC. The encoded protein is CASSAGQAYSYEQYF.

The chain employs TRBV14 and TRBJ2-7; D may correspond to TRBD1 or TRBD2 (5 bases each). The CDR3 sequence is 14 residues long. The germline gives CDR1 SGHDN, CDR2 FVKESK. Trimming shortened V by 0 bases and J by 5 bases, and 11 bases separated the two germline ends. The CDR3 loop reads CASSQDGRGDEQYF. The CDR3 DNA is TGTGCCAGCAGCCAAGATGGCAGAGGGGACGAGCAGTACTTC.